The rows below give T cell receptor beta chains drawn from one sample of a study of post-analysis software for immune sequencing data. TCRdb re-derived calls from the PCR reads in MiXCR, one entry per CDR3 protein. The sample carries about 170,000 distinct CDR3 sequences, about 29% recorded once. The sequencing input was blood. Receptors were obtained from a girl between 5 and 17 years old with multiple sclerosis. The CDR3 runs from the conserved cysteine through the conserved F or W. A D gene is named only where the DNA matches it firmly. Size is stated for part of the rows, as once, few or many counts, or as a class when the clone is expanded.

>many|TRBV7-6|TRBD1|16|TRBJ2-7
TGTGCCAGCAGCTTAAGGCGGCCGGGACAGTCAAACGAGCAGTACTTC
CASSLRRPGQSNEQYF
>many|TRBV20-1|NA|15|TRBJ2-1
TGCAGTGCTAGAGATCAAAAATTGTTTTACAATGAGCAGTTCTTC
CSARDQKLFYNEQFF
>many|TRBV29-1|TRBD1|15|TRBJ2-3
TGCAGCGTGTTATCCGGGACAGACTTCACAGACACGCAGTATTTT
CSVLSGTDFTDTQYF
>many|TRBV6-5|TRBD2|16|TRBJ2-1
TGTGCCAGCAGTTCGTCTGGCGGGGGAACAATCAATGAGCAGTTCTTC
CASSSSGGGTINEQFF
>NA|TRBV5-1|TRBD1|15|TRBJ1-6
TGCGCCAGCAGACAAGGGACAGGAATTAATTCACCCCCCCACTTT
CASRQGTGINSPPHF
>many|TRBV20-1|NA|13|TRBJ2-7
TGCAGTGCTAGAGTTTTGGCTTCCTACGAGCAGTACTTC
CSARVLASYEQYF
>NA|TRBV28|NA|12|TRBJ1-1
TGTGCCAGCAGTTTAGCGCCCACTGAAGCTTTCTTT
CASSLAPTEAFF
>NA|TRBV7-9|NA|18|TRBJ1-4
TGTGCCAGCAGCTCGACCACGGCGACAATCACAACTAATGAAAAACTGTTTTTT
CASSSTTATITTNEKLFF
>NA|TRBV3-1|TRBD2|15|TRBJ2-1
TGTGCCAGCAGCCTTACCTTAGCGGGGGGTAATGGGCAGTTCTTC
CASSLTLAGGNGQFF
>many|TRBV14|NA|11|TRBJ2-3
TGTGCCAGCAGCCAAAGGACTACGCAGTATTTT
CASSQRTTQYF
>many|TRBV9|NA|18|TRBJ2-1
TGTGCCAGCAGCAACCGGGACCCACGCGCCATATCCTACAATGAGCAGTTCTTC
CASSNRDPRAISYNEQFF
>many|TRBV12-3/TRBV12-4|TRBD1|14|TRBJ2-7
TGTGCCAGCAGCCAAAACAGGGGTCCCTACGAGCAGTACTTC
CASSQNRGPYEQYF